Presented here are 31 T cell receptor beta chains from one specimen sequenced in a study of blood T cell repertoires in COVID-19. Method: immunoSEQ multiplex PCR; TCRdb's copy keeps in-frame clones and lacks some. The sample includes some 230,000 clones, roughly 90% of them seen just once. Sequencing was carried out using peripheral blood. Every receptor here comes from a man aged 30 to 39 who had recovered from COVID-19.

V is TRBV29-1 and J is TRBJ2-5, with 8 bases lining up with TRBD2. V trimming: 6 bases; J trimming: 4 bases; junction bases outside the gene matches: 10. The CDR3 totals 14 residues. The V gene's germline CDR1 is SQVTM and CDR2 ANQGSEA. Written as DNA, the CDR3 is TGCAGCGTATACAATAGCGGGGCAATAGAGACCCAGTACTTC. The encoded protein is CSVYNSGAIETQYF.

The chain's CDR3 is CASSLYREDTEAFF. The CDR3 nucleotides read TGTGCCAGCAGCTTATACAGGGAAGACACTGAAGCTTTCTTT. The gene calls are TRBV11-2 and TRBJ1-1, with D maybe TRBD1 (6 bases). The CDR3 runs 14 residues. The V gene's germline CDR1 is SGHAT and CDR2 FQNNGV. V lost 2 bases and J 3 bases, leaving 10 bases between the germline ends.

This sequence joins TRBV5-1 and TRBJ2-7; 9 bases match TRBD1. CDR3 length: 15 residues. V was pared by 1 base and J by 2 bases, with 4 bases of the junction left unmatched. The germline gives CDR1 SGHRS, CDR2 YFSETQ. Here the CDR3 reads CASSLIGTGPYEQYF. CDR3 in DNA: TGCGCCAGCAGCTTGATTGGGACAGGGCCCTACGAGCAGTACTTC.

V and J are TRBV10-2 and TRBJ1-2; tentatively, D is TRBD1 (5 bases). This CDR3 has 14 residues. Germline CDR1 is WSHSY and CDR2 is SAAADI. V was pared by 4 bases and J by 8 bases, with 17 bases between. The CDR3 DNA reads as TGCGCCAGCAGTGTACAGGCCCCGGCGGGGGGCTACACCTTC. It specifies CASSVQAPAGGYTF.

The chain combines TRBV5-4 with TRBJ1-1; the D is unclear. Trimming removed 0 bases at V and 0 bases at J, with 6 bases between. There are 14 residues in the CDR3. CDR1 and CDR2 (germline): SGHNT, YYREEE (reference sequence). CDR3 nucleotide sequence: TGTGCCAGCAGCTTGGACTTCATGAACACTGAAGCTTTCTTT. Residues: CASSLDFMNTEAFF.

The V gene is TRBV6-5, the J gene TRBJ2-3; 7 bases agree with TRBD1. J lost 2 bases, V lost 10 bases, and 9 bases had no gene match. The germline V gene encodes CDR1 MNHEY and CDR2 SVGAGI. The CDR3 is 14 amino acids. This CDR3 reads CATRGTFSTDTQYF. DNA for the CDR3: TGTGCCACCAGGGGGACATTTTCCACAGATACGCAGTATTTT.

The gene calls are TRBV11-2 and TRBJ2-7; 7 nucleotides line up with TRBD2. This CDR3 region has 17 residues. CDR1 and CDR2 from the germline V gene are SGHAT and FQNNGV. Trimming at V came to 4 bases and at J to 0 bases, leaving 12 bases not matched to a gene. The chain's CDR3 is CASSSTWTRRGSYEQYF. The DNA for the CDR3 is TGTGCCAGCAGCTCCACCTGGACTAGAAGGGGCTCCTACGAGCAGTACTTC.

CDR3 sequence reads: CASSQTPQGSYEQYF. The CDR3 nucleotides are TGCGCCAGCAGCCAAACTCCCCAGGGGTCCTACGAGCAGTACTTC. V is TRBV4-1 and J is TRBJ2-7; possible D gene TRBD1, 6 bases. Trimming cost V 2 bases and J 1 base, with 12 bases left between them. Per the germline V gene, CDR1 is MGHRA and CDR2 is YSYEKL. The CDR3 is 15 amino acids.

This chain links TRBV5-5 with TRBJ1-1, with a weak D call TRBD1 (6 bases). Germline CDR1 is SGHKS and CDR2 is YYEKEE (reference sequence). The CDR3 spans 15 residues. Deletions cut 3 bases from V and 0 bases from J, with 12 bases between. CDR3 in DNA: TGTGCCAGCAGCTCAGGGGTTTACCTGAACACTGAAGCTTTCTTT. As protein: CASSSGVYLNTEAFF.

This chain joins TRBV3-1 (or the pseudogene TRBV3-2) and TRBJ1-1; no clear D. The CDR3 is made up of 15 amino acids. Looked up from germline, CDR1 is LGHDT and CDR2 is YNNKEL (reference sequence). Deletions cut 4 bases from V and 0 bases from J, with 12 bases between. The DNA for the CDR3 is TGTGCCAGCAGCCGCACCGAACAGATGAACACTGAAGCTTTCTTT. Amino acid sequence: CASSRTEQMNTEAFF.

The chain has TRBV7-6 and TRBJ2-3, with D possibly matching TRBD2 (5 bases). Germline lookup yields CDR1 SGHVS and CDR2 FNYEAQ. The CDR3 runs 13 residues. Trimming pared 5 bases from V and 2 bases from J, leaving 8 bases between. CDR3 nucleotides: TGTGCCAGCAGCACACTAGTCACAGATACGCAGTATTTT. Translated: CASSTLVTDTQYF.

CDR3: CASSLRQGRNTEAFF. Here the CDR3 DNA reads TGTGCCAGCTCACTCAGACAGGGGCGGAACACTGAAGCTTTCTTT. The gene calls are TRBV18 and TRBJ1-1; TRBD1 matches 8 bases. Trimming at V came to 4 bases and at J to 1 base, leaving 5 bases not matched to a gene. The CDR3 consists of 15 residues. Germline CDR1 reads KGHSH; CDR2 reads LQKENI.

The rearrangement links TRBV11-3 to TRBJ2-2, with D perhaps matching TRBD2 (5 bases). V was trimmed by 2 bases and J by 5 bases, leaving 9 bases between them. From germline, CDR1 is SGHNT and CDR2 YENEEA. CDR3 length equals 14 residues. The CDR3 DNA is TGTGCCAGCAGCTTAACGGGGTGGACCGGGGAGCTGTTTTTT. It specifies CASSLTGWTGELFF. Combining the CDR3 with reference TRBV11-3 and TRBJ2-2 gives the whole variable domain EAGVVQSPRYKIIEKKQPVAFWCNPISGHNTLYWYLQNLGQGPELLIRYENEEAVDDSQLPKDRFSAERLKGVDSTLKIQPAELGDSAVYLCASSLTGWTGELFFGEGSRLTVL.

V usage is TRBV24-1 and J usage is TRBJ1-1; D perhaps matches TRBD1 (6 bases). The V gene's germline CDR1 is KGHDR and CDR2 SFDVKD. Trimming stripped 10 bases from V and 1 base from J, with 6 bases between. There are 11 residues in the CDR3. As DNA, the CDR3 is TGTGCCACACAGGGGAACACTGAAGCTTTCTTT. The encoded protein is CATQGNTEAFF.

CDR3 in DNA: TGCGCCAGCAGGTTAGGAGGGGTCACCGGGGAGCTGTTTTTT. It translates to CASRLGGVTGELFF. The V call is TRBV5-1, the J call TRBJ2-2; possibly TRBD2 for D (6 bases). The CDR3 covers 14 residues. Germline V gene sequence: CDR1 SGHRS, CDR2 YFSETQ. V lost 5 bases and J lost 4, with 12 bases in between.

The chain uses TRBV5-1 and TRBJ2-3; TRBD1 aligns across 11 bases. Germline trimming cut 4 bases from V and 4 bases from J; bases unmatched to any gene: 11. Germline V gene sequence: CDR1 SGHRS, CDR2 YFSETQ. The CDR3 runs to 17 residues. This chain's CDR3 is CASSGTTGTGGADTQYF. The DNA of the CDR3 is TGCGCCAGCAGCGGCACAACCGGGACAGGGGGGGCAGATACGCAGTATTTT.

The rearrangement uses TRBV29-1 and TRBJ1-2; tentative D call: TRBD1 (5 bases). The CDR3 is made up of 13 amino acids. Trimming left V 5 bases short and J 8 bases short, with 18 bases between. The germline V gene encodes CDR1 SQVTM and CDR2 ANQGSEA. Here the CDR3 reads CSVLGEAGLGYTF. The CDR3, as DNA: TGCAGCGTTTTAGGAGAAGCAGGGCTCGGCTACACCTTC.

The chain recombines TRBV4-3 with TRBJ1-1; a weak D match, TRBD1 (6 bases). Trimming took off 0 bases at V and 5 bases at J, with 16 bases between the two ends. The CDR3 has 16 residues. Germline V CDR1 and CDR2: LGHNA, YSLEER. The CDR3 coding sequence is TGCGCCAGCAGCCAAGAGTCCCGACGGGGGGCAACTGAAGCTTTCTTT. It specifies CASSQESRRGATEAFF.

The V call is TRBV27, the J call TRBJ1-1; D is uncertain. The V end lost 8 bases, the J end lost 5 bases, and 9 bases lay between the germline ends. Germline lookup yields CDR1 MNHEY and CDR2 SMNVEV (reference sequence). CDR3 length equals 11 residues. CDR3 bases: TGTGCCAGCCGAGGGATTACTGAAGCTTTCTTT. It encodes CASRGITEAFF.

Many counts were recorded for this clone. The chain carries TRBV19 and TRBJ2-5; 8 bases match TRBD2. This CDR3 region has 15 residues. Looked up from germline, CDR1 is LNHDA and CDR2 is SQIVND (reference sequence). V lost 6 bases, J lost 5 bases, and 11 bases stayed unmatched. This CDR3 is CASSASGGAGETQYF. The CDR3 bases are TGTGCCAGTAGCGCATCCGGGGGGGCAGGGGAGACCCAGTACTTC.

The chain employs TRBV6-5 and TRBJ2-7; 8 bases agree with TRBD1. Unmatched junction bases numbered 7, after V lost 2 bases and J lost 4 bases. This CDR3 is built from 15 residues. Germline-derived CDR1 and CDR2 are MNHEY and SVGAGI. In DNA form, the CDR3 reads TGTGCCAGCAGTTACCAGACCCAGGGGGCGTACGAGCAGTACTTC. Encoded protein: CASSYQTQGAYEQYF.

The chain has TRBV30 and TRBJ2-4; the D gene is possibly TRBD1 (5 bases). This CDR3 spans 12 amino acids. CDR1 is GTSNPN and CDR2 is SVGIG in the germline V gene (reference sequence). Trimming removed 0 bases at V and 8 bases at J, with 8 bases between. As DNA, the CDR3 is TGTGCCTGGAGTGTACGCAGGGACATTCAGTACTTC. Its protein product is CAWSVRRDIQYF. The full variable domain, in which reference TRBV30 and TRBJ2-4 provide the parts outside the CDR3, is SQTIHQWPATLVQPVGSPLSLECTVEGTSNPNLYWYRQAAGRGLQLLFYSVGIGQISSEVPQNLSASRPQDRQFILSSKKLLLSDSGFYLCAWSVRRDIQYFGAGTRLSVL.

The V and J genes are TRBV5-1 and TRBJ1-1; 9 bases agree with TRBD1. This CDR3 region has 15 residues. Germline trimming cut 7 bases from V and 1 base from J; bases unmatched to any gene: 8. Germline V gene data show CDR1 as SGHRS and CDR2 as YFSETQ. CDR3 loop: CASLGQGSGNTEAFF. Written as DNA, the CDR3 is TGCGCCAGCTTAGGACAGGGGTCTGGGAACACTGAAGCTTTCTTT.

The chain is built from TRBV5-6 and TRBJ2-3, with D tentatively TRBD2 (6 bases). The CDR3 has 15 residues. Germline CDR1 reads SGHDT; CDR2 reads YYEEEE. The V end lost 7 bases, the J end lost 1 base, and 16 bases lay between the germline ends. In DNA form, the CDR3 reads TGTGCCAGCGACCGGACGGGGGTGCGCACAGATACGCAGTATTTT. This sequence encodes CASDRTGVRTDTQYF.

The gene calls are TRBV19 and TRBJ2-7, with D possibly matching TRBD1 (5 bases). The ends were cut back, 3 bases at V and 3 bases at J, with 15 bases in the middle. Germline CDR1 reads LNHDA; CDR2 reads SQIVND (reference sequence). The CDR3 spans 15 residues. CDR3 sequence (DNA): TGTGCCAGTAGTATCTCCCAGGGTTTAGTCTACGAGCAGTACTTC. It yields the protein CASSISQGLVYEQYF.

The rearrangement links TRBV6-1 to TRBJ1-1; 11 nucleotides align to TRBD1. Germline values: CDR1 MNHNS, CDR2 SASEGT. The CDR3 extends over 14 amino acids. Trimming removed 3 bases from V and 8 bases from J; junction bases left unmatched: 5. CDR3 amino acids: CASSDGTGGEEAFF. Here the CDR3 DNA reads TGTGCCAGCAGTGACGGGACAGGGGGTGAAGAAGCTTTCTTT.

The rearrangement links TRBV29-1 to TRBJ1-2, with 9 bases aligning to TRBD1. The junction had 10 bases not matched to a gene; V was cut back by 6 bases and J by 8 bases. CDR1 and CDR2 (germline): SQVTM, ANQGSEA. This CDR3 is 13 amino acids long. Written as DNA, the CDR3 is TGCAGCGTCGAATGGGACAGGGTATGGGGCTACACCTTC. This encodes CSVEWDRVWGYTF.

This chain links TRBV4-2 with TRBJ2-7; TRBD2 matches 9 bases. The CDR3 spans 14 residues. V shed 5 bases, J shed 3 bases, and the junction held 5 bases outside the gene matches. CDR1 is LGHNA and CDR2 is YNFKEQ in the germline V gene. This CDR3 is CASSFSGGNYEQYF. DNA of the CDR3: TGTGCCAGCAGCTTCAGCGGGGGGAACTACGAGCAGTACTTC.

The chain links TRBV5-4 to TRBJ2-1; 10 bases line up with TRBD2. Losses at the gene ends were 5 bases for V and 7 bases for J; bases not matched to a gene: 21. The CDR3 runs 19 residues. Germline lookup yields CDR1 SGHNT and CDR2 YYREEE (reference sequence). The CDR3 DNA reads TGTGCCAGCAGGCCTTCTTGGATTATAGCGGGGGGCGGTATAAATGAGCAGTTCTTC. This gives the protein CASRPSWIIAGGGINEQFF.

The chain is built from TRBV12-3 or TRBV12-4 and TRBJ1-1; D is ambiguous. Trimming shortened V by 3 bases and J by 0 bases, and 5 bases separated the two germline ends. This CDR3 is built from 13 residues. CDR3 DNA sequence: TGTGCCAGCAGTTTTCATCTGAACACTGAAGCTTTCTTT. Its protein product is CASSFHLNTEAFF.

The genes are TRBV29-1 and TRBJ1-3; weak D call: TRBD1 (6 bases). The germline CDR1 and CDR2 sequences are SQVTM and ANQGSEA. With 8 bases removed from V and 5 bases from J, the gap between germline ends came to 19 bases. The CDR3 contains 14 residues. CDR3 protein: CSPHTDSGRNTIYF. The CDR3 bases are TGCAGCCCTCACACGGACAGCGGTCGAAACACCATATATTTT.